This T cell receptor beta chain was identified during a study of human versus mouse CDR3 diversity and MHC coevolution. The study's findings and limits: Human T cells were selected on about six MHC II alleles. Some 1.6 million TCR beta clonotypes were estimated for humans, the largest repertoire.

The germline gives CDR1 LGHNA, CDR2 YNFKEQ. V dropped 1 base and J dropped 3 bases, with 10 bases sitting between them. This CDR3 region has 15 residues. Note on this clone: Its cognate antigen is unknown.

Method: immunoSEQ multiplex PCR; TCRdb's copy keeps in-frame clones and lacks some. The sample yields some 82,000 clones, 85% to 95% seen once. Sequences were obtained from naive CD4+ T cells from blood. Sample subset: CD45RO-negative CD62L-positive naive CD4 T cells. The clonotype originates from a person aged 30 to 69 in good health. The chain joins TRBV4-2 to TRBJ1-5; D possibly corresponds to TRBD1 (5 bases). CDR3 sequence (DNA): TGTGCCAGCAGCCAAGGAAGACAGTCCAATCAGCCCCAGCATTTT. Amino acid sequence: CASSQGRQSNQPQHF.